This TCR beta chain was profiled in a study of T and B cells in COVID-19 patients. About the study: Blood was sampled from COVID-19 patients who were either actively infected or recovered. Of about 22 active-infection patients, under 19 carried comorbidities linked to unfavorable COVID-19 outcome.

TRB rearrangements were amplified by multiplex PCR with BIOMED2 TRB-A/B primers. Each CDR3 protein gets one entry after TCRdb re-called the multiplex PCR reads with MiXCR. The table has tens of thousands of distinct CDR3 sequences, less than 30% seen once; the top ten hold 2.5% to 3%. From blood, roughly 220-550 ng of genomic DNA served as TRB template. General observations from the study: In COVID-19 patients, T cell receptor beta variable and joining gene use was reportedly strongly skewed.

By share, this clonotype ranks as medium-sized. Antigen unknown. Sequenced sample: blood. This sequence was found in a human donor who had recovered from COVID-19.

The CDR3 here is CASGVLQGSGELFF. In DNA form, the CDR3 reads TGTGCCAGCGGCGTATTACAGGGTTCCGGGGAGCTGTTTTTT. The rearrangement joins TRBV19 to TRBJ2-2; D is possibly TRBD1 (6 bases). V was trimmed by 9 bases and J by 6 bases, leaving 17 bases between them. The CDR3 is made up of 14 amino acids. CDR1 and CDR2 (germline): LNHDA, SQIVND (reference sequence).